These 5 T cell receptor beta chains came from one sample sequenced in a study of technical replicates of blood from several donors. Generated by immunoSEQ multiplex PCR, the TCRdb table keeps only in-frame clones and is missing some. The sample comprises 70,000 to 85,000 clones, around 97% of which are singletons, and over 0.15% rests with the top ten. Material: T cells isolated from PBMCs. These receptors all stem from a human donor in good health.

The chain has TRBV15 and TRBJ2-1; 8 nucleotides align to TRBD2. The CDR3 runs to 17 residues. The V gene's germline CDR1 is LNHNV and CDR2 YYDKDF (reference sequence). V gave up 3 bases and J gave up 8 bases; unmatched junction bases: 15. The CDR3 coding sequence is TGTGCCACCAGCAGGGCCCCCCCGGGGGGGCCTAAGGATGAGCAGTTCTTC. This encodes CATSRAPPGGPKDEQFF.

The chain has TRBV7-3 and TRBJ1-6; D call uncertain. Per the germline V gene, CDR1 is SGHTA and CDR2 is FQGTGA. Between the trimmed V and J ends, which lost 5 bases and 5 bases, there was a span of 10 bases. The CDR3 loop spans 14 amino acids. CDR3: CASSPDIHNSPLHF. The DNA for the CDR3 is TGTGCCAGCAGCCCAGACATACATAATTCACCCCTCCACTTT.

The J gene is TRBJ1-1, the V gene TRBV9, with TRBD1 as a possible D gene (5 bases). This CDR3 is built from 14 residues. From germline, CDR1 is SGDLS and CDR2 YYNGEE. The V end lost 3 bases, the J end lost 4 bases, and 13 bases lay between the germline ends. CDR3 nucleotide sequence: TGTGCCAGCAGCGCAGGGTCCAGGGCCACTGAAGCTTTCTTT. Protein sequence: CASSAGSRATEAFF.

The chain combines TRBV25-1 with TRBJ2-7, with TRBD1 as a possible D gene (6 bases). Germline CDR1 is MGHDK and CDR2 is SYGVNS. The CDR3 covers 12 residues. V lost 6 bases and J 3 bases, leaving 9 bases between the germline ends. The CDR3 loop reads CASSRDNYEQYF. CDR3 in DNA: TGTGCCAGCAGCCGGGACAACTACGAGCAGTACTTC.

The rearrangement links TRBV28 to TRBJ1-5; D gene uncertain. Trimming took off 1 base at V and 0 bases at J, with 16 bases between the two ends. The CDR3 spans 18 residues. Germline CDR1 reads MDHEN; CDR2 reads SYDVKM. This chain's CDR3 is CASSLFLVWQASNQPQHF. In DNA, the CDR3 is TGTGCCAGCAGTTTATTTCTGGTTTGGCAGGCTAGCAATCAGCCCCAGCATTTT.